The rows below give T cell receptor beta chains drawn from one sample of a study of blood T cell repertoires in COVID-19. Here immunoSEQ multiplex PCR was the method, and the copy in TCRdb shows in-frame clones only, minus some. The sample lists around 230,000 clones; 87% were seen once. The sequencing sample was made of PBMCs or T cells enriched from blood (not recorded which). The receptors originated from a man younger than 35 with acute COVID-19. Both conserved end residues are part of each CDR3. The D gene is left open where the match is weak. Size is omitted from some rows. Given values are once, few, many or a class for expanded clones.

>TRBD1|TRBV27|-|TRBJ2-1
CASSLGTGGENEQFF
TGTGCCAGCAGTTTGGGGACAGGGGGGGAGAATGAGCAGTTCTTC
>-|TRBV7-8|-|TRBJ1-5
CASSLPFQPQHF
TGTGCCAGCAGCTTACCTTTTCAGCCCCAGCATTTT
>TRBD1|TRBV14|medium-sized|TRBJ1-4
CASSPGTGQSNEKLFF
TGTGCCAGCAGCCCGGGGACAGGGCAATCTAATGAAAAACTGTTTTTT
>TRBD1|TRBV5-6|-|TRBJ1-5
CASSGGQGGNQPQHF
TGTGCCAGCAGCGGGGGACAGGGAGGAAATCAGCCCCAGCATTTT
>-|TRBV6-5|-|TRBJ2-2
CASRRQKFTGELFF
TGTGCCAGCAGGAGACAGAAATTTACCGGGGAGCTGTTTTTT
>-|TRBV19|-|TRBJ1-4
CASSGERQPEKLFF
TGTGCCAGTAGTGGAGAGAGACAGCCTGAAAAACTGTTTTTT
>TRBD1|TRBV19|-|TRBJ2-4
CASRELQGAKNIQYF
TGTGCCAGTAGGGAACTACAGGGGGCCAAAAACATTCAGTACTTC
>TRBD1|TRBV6-6|-|TRBJ2-7
CASSYSTQGASYEQYF
TGTGCCAGCAGTTACTCGACCCAGGGGGCCTCTTACGAGCAGTACTTC
>-|TRBV14|medium-sized|TRBJ2-2
CASSQDAVVDPNTGELFF
TGTGCCAGCAGCCAAGATGCGGTCGTAGATCCGAACACCGGGGAGCTGTTTTTT
>-|TRBV5-4|-|TRBJ1-2
CASSLGTENSYTF
TGTGCCAGCAGCTTGGGGACAGAGAATAGCTACACCTTC
>-|TRBV4-1|-|TRBJ2-2
CASSQLLLNTGELFF
TGCGCCAGCAGCCAATTACTCCTGAACACCGGGGAGCTGTTTTTT
>-|TRBV5-1|-|TRBJ2-2
CASSLVREPTGELFF
TGCGCCAGCAGCTTGGTGCGGGAACCCACCGGGGAGCTGTTTTTT
>TRBD2|TRBV28|few|TRBJ2-1
CASSGLAVMLDEQFF
TGTGCCAGCAGTGGACTAGCAGTCATGTTGGATGAGCAGTTCTTC
>TRBD1|TRBV19|once|TRBJ1-5
CASSSSGTGVNQPQHF
TGTGCCAGTAGTTCATCCGGGACAGGGGTGAATCAGCCCCAGCATTTT
>-|TRBV27|-|TRBJ2-2
CASSQQGGAGELFF
TGTGCCAGCAGTCAACAGGGGGGGGCCGGGGAGCTGTTTTTT
>-|TRBV28|-|TRBJ2-7
CASRSPGRRVHEQYF
TGTGCCAGCAGGTCGCCGGGGCGGAGGGTCCACGAGCAGTACTTC
>TRBD1|TRBV27|-|TRBJ1-1
CASSLGTGIEAFF
TGTGCCAGCAGTTTAGGGACAGGGATAGAAGCTTTCTTT
>-|TRBV4-2|-|TRBJ2-7
CASSQGAESSYEQYF
TGTGCCAGCAGCCAAGGGGCAGAGAGCTCCTACGAGCAGTACTTC
>TRBD2|TRBV19|-|TRBJ2-1
CASSMTSGSYNEQFF
TGTGCCAGTAGTATGACTAGCGGGAGTTACAATGAGCAGTTCTTC
>-|TRBV4-3|-|TRBJ2-7
CASSPNMVNYEQYF
TGCGCCAGCAGCCCCAACATGGTTAATTACGAGCAGTACTTC
>-|TRBV11-2|-|TRBJ2-2
CASSPWLQIHANTGELFF
TGTGCCAGCAGCCCGTGGCTCCAAATTCACGCGAACACCGGGGAGCTGTTTTTT
>-|TRBV28|-|TRBJ1-1
CASSPGSGWYTEAFF
TGTGCCAGCAGTCCTGGGTCCGGGTGGTACACTGAAGCTTTCTTT
>-|TRBV14|-|TRBJ2-1
CASSHGEVNEQFF
TGTGCCAGCAGCCACGGTGAGGTCAATGAGCAGTTCTTC
>-|TRBV3-1/TRBV3-2|few|TRBJ1-3
CASSPGPGRYNLNTIYF
TGTGCCAGCAGCCCCGGCCCAGGGCGCTACAATCTAAACACCATATATTTT
>-|TRBV19|-|TRBJ2-3
CASKDGSRDTQYF
TGTGCCAGTAAAGACGGGTCCCGGGATACGCAGTATTTT
>-|TRBV14|-|TRBJ2-5
CASSQGFRQETQYF
TGTGCCAGCAGTCAAGGCTTCAGACAAGAGACCCAGTACTTC
>-|TRBV7-9|-|TRBJ1-6
CASSPPRRESPLHF
TGTGCCAGCAGCCCCCCCCGGAGGGAATCACCCCTCCACTTT
>-|TRBV27|-|TRBJ2-7
CASSSFYEQYF
TGTGCCAGCAGTTCCTTCTACGAGCAGTACTTC
>-|TRBV28|-|TRBJ1-2
CASSPPGQAYGYTF
TGTGCCAGCAGCCCCCCTGGGCAGGCCTATGGCTACACCTTC
>TRBD1|TRBV7-8|-|TRBJ1-5
CASSLRDRGGQPQHF
TGTGCCAGCAGCCTCCGGGACAGGGGGGGACAGCCCCAGCATTTT
>TRBD2|TRBV11-3|-|TRBJ2-5
CASSLGGAMETQYF
TGTGCCAGCAGCTTGGGAGGGGCCATGGAGACCCAGTACTTC
>TRBD2|TRBV6-2/TRBV6-3|-|TRBJ2-7
CASSYSISSPSGSIYEQYF
TGTGCCAGCAGTTACTCGATCTCCAGCCCTAGCGGGAGCATCTACGAGCAGTACTTC
>-|TRBV19|-|TRBJ2-1
CASSMGDNEQFF
TGTGCCAGTAGTATGGGCGACAATGAGCAGTTCTTC
>-|TRBV2|-|TRBJ1-2
CASSDRGNYGYTF
TGTGCCAGCAGTGACAGGGGTAACTATGGCTACACCTTC
>-|TRBV18|-|TRBJ1-2
CASSPRNYGYTF
TGTGCCAGCTCACCCCGTAACTATGGCTACACCTTC
>TRBD2|TRBV27|-|TRBJ2-3
CASSPLAGFTDTQYF
TGTGCCAGCAGTCCCCTAGCGGGCTTCACAGATACGCAGTATTTT
>-|TRBV4-1|-|TRBJ2-1
CASSPVAGDEQFF
TGCGCCAGCAGCCCCGTGGCAGGGGATGAGCAGTTCTTC
>-|TRBV24-1|once|TRBJ1-5
CATSSTGRDQPQHF
TGTGCCACCAGCTCTACAGGGCGGGATCAGCCCCAGCATTTT
>TRBD1|TRBV18|-|TRBJ1-5
CASSPFQGDQPQHF
TGTGCCAGCTCACCTTTCCAGGGGGATCAGCCCCAGCATTTT
>TRBD2|TRBV9|-|TRBJ2-1
CASSGSGSDEQFF
TGTGCCAGCAGTGGAAGCGGGAGCGATGAGCAGTTCTTC
>-|TRBV6-5|few|TRBJ2-1
CASSYSSNDEQFF
TGTGCCAGCAGTTACTCGAGTAACGATGAGCAGTTCTTC
>TRBD1|TRBV2|few|TRBJ1-2
CASGFRGDRVGYTF
TGTGCCAGCGGATTCAGAGGAGACAGGGTCGGCTACACCTTC
>TRBD2|TRBV28|-|TRBJ2-1
CASSFLSGINEQFF
TGTGCCAGCAGTTTCCTTAGCGGGATAAATGAGCAGTTCTTC
>-|TRBV23-1|-|TRBJ2-1
CASRDRRRSYNEQFF
TGCGCCAGCAGGGATCGAAGGCGGTCCTACAATGAGCAGTTCTTC
>-|TRBV30|-|TRBJ1-2
CAWSPYGYTF
TGTGCCTGGAGTCCGTATGGCTACACCTTC
>TRBD2|TRBV4-1|-|TRBJ2-5
CASSQDGGTAQYF
TGCGCCAGCAGCCAGGACGGGGGGACGGCCCAGTACTTC
>-|TRBV29-1|once|TRBJ2-7
CSVAQGQSYEQYF
TGCAGCGTTGCACAAGGACAGTCCTACGAGCAGTACTTC